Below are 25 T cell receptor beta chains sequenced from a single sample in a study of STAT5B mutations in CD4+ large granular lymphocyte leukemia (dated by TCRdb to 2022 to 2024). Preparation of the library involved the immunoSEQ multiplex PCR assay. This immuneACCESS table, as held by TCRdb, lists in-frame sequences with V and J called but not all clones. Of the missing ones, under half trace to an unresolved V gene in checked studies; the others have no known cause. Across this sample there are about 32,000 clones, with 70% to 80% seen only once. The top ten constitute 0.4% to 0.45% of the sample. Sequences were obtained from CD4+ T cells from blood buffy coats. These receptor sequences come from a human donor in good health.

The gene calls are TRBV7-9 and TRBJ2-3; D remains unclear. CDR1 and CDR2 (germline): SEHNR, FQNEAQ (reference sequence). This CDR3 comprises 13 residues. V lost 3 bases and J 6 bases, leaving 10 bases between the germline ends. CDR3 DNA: TGTGCCAGCAGCTTCGCCGGCGCGGATACGCAGTATTTT. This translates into CASSFAGADTQYF.

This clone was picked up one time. The CDR3 nucleotides are TGCAGTGCTAGTTCGAACGAGGAAGCTTTCTTT. This gives the protein CSASSNEEAFF. This chain uses TRBV20-1 with TRBJ1-1; D unresolved. The V end was cut by 3 bases, the J end by 8 bases, with 10 bases between. This CDR3 contains 11 residues. Looked up from germline, CDR1 is DFQATT and CDR2 is SNEGSKA (reference sequence).

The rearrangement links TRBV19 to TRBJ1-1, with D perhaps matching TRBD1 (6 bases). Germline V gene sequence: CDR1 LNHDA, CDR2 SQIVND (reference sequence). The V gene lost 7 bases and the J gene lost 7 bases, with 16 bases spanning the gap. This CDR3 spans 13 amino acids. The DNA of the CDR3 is TGTGCCAGTACAGGGGTGGGGTTCGGTGAAGCTTTCTTT. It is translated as CASTGVGFGEAFF.

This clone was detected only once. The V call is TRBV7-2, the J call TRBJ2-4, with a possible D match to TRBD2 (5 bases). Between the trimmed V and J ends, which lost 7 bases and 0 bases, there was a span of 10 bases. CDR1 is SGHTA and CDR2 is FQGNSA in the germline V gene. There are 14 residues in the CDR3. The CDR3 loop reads CASKLELAKNIQYF. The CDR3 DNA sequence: TGTGCCAGCAAACTAGAACTAGCCAAAAACATTCAGTACTTC.

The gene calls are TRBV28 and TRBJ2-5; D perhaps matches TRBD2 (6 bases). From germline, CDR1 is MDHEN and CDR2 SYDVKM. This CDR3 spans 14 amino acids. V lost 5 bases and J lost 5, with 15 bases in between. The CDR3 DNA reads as TGTGCCAGCAGTGTCTCGGGGGAAGTGGAGACCCAGTACTTC. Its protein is CASSVSGEVETQYF.

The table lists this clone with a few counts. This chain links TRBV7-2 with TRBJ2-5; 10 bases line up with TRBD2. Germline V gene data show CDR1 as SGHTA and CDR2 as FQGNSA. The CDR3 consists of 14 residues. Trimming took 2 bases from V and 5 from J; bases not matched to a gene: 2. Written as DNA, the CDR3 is TGTGCCAGCAGCTTAAGCGGGGGGGACGAGACCCAGTACTTC. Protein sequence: CASSLSGGDETQYF.

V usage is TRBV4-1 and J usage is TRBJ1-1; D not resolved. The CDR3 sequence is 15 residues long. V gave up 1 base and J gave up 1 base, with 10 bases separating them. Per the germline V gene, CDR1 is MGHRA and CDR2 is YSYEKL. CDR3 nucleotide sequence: TGCGCCAGCAGCCAAGGGTCCGCAGGGAACACTGAAGCTTTCTTT. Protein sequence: CASSQGSAGNTEAFF.

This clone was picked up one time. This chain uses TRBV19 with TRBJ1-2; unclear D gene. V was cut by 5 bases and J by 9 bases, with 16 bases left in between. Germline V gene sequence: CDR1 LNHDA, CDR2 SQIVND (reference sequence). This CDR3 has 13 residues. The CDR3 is CASSPGPPGSYTF. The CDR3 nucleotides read TGTGCCAGTAGTCCCGGGCCGCCCGGTAGCTACACCTTC. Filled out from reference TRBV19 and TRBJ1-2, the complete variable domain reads DGGITQSPKYLFRKEGQNVTLSCEQNLNHDAMYWYRQDPGQGLRLIYYSQIVNDFQKGDIAEGYSVSREKKESFPLTVTSAQKNPTAFYLCASSPGPPGSYTFGSGTRLTVV.

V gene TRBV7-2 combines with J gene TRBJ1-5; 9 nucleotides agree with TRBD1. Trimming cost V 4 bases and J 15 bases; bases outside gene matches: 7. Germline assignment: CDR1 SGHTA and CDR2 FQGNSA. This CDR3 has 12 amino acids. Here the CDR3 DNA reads TGTGCCAGCAGCTCGGGACAGGGTCAATGGCATTTT. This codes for CASSSGQGQWHF.

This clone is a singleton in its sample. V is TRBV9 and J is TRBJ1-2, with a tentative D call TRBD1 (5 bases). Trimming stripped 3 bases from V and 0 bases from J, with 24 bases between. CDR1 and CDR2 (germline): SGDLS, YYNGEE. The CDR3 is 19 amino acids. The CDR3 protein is CASSGGTGDGPPTNYGYTF. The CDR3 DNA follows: TGTGCCAGCAGCGGGGGGACCGGGGACGGGCCCCCTACTAACTATGGCTACACCTTC.

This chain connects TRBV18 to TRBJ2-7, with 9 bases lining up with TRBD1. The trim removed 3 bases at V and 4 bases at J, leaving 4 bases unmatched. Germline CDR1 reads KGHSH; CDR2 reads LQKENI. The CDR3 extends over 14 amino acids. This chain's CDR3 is CASSPTGGSYEQYF. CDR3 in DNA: TGTGCCAGCTCACCGACAGGGGGGTCGTACGAGCAGTACTTC. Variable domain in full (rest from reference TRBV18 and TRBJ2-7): NAGVMQNPRHLVRRRGQEARLRCSPMKGHSHVYWYRQLPEEGLKFMVYLQKENIIDESGMPKERFSAEFPKEGPSILRIQQVVRGDSAAYFCASSPTGGSYEQYFGPGTRLTVT.

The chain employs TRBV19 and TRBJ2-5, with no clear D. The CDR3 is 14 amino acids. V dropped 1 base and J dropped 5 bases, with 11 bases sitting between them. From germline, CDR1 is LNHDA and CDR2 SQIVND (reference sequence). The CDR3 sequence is CASSIVAGFETQYF. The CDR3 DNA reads TGTGCCAGTAGTATAGTCGCCGGTTTCGAGACCCAGTACTTC.

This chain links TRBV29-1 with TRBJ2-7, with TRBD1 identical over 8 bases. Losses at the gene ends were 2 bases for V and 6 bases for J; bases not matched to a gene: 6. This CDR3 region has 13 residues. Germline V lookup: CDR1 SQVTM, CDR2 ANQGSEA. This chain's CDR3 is CSVESQGAFEQYF. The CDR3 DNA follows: TGCAGCGTTGAAAGCCAGGGGGCATTCGAGCAGTACTTC.

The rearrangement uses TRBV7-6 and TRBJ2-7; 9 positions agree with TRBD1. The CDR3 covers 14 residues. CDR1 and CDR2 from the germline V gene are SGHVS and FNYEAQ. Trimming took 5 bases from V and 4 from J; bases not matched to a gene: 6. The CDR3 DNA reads TGTGCCAGCAGCGAAGGGACAGGGAGGTACGAGCAGTACTTC. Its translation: CASSEGTGRYEQYF.

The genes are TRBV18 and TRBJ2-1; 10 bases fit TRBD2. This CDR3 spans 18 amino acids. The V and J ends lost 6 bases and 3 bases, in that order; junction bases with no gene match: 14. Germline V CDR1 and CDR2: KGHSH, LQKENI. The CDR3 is CASSLREVAGGFYNEQFF. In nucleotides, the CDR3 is TGTGCCAGCTCCCTCAGAGAGGTAGCGGGGGGTTTCTACAATGAGCAGTTCTTC.

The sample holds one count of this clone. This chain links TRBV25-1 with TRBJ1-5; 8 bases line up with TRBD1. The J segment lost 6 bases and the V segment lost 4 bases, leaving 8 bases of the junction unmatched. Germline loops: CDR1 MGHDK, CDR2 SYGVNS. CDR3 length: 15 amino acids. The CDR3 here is CASSGQGAPGQPQHF. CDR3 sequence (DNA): TGTGCCAGCAGTGGGCAGGGGGCCCCCGGTCAGCCCCAGCATTTT.

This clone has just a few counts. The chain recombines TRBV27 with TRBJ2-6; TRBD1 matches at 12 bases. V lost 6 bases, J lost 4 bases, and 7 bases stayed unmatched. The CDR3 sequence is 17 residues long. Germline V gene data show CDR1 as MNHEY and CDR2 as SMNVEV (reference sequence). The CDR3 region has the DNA TGTGCCAGCAGACAGGGACAGGGGGCGCACGGGGCCAACGTCCTGACTTTC. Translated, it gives CASRQGQGAHGANVLTF.

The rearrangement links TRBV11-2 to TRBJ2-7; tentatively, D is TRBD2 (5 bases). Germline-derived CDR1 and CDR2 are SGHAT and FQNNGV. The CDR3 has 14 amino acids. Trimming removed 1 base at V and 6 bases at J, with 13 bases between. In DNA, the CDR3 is TGTGCCAGCAGCTTAGGCGGGCTAGGAACCGAGCAGTACTTC. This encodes CASSLGGLGTEQYF.

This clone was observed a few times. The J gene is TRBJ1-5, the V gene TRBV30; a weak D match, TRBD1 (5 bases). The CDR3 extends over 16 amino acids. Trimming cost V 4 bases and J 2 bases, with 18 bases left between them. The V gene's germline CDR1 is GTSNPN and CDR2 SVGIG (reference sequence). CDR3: CAWTRKGSNGNQPQHF. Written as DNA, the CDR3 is TGTGCCTGGACCCGGAAGGGGTCGAATGGCAATCAGCCCCAGCATTTT.

DNA of the CDR3: TGTGCCAGCAGTTATGATTTTAGCAATCAGCCCCAGCATTTT. It translates to CASSYDFSNQPQHF. The rearrangement uses TRBV6-5 and TRBJ1-5; D gene uncertain. The CDR3 extends over 14 amino acids. Trimming cost V 3 bases and J 0 bases, with 6 bases left between them. Looked up from germline, CDR1 is MNHEY and CDR2 is SVGAGI.

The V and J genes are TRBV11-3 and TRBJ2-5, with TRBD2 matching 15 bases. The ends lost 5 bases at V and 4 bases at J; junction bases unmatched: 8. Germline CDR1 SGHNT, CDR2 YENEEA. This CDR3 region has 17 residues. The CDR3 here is CASSPGTSGGFRETQYF. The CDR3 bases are TGTGCCAGCAGCCCCGGGACTAGCGGGGGGTTTCGAGAGACCCAGTACTTC.

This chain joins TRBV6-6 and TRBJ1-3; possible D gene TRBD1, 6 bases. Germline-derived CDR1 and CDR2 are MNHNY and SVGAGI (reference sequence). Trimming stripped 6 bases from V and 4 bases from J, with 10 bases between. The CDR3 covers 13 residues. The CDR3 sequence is CASRDSKGNTIYF. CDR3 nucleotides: TGTGCCAGCAGGGACAGCAAAGGAAACACCATATATTTT.

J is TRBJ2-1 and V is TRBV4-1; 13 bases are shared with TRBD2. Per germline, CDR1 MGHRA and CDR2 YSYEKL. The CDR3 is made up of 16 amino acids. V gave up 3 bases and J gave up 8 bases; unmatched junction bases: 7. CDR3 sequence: CASSQTTSGGAYEQFF. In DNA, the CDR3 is TGCGCCAGCAGCCAGACCACTAGCGGGGGGGCCTATGAGCAGTTCTTC.

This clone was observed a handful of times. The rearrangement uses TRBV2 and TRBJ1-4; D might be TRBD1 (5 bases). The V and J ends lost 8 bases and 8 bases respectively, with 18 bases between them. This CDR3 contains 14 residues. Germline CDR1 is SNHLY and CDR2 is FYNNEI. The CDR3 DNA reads TGTGCCAGCGGAAGGGACGGGGCAAAGGAAAAACTGTTTTTT. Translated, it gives CASGRDGAKEKLFF.

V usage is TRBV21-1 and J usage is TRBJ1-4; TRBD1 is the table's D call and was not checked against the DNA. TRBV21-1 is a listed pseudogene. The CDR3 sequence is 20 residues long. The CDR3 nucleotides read TGTGCCAGCAGCAAAGGTCACTCGGGGGACAGGGAGATTGGTAATGAAAAACTGTTTTTT. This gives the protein CASSKGHSGDREIGNEKLFF.